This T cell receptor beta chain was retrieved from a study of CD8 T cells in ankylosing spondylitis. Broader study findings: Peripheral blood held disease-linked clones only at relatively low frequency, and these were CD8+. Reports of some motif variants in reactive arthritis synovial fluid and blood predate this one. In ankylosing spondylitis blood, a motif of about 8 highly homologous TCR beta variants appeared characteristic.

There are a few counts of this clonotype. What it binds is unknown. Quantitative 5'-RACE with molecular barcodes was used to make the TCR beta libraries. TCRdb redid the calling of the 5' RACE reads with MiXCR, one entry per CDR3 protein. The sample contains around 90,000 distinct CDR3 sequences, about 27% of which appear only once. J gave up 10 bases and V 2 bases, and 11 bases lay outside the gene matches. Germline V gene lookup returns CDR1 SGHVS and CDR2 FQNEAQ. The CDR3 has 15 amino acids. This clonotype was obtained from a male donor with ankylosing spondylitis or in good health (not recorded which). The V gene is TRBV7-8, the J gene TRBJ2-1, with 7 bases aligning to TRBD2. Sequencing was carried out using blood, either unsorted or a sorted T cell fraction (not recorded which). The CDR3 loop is CASSLRGRAAREQFF. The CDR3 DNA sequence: TGTGCCAGCAGCTTACGGGGGAGGGCCGCACGGGAGCAGTTCTTC.